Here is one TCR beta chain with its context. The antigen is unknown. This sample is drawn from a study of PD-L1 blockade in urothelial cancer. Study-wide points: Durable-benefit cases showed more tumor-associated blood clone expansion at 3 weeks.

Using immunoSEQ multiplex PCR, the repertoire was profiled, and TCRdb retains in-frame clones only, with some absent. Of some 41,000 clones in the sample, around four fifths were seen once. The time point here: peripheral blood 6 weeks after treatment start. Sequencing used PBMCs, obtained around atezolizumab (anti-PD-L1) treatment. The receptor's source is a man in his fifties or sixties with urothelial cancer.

This CDR3 is CASADPGGVGQESNQPQHF. The CDR3 DNA is TGTGCCAGCGCTGACCCCGGGGGGGTGGGGCAGGAGAGCAATCAGCCCCAGCATTTT. J is TRBJ1-5 and V is TRBV28; possibly TRBD1 for D (5 bases). CDR3 length: 19 residues. Germline V lookup: CDR1 MDHEN, CDR2 SYDVKM. V dropped 8 bases and J dropped 1 base, with 27 bases sitting between them.